This TCR beta chain appears in the sequencing data of a study of cytomegalovirus exposure and HLA in healthy donors. The PCR contained 60 Vbeta and 13 Jbeta primers. Profiled with immunoSEQ multiplex PCR; TCRdb holds only in-frame clones, not every one. The sample lists about 130,000 clones; 81% were seen once. Whole-study results and caveats: Accurate prediction of most subjects' HLA-A and HLA-B alleles from TCR beta sequences was reported. For most TCR beta V segments, an earlier analysis put the productive rate at about 87% or about 30% of the time. Later on, an analysis tied 15,000 to 20,000 TCR beta sequences to HLA alleles at 0.05 false discovery rate.

As for this clone: Antigen unknown.

V was cut by 0 bases and J by 0 bases, with 3 bases left in between. CDR3 length equals 14 residues. Looked up from germline, CDR1 is SGHAT and CDR2 is FQNNGV. The chain has TRBV11-2 and TRBJ1-5; unclear D gene. Sequencing was done on a sample of PBMCs. This receptor was identified in a man aged 18 to 29 in good health and CMV-seronegative. CDR3 DNA sequence: TGTGCCAGCAGCTTAGATCGTAGCAATCAGCCCCAGCATTTT. Its translation is CASSLDRSNQPQHF.